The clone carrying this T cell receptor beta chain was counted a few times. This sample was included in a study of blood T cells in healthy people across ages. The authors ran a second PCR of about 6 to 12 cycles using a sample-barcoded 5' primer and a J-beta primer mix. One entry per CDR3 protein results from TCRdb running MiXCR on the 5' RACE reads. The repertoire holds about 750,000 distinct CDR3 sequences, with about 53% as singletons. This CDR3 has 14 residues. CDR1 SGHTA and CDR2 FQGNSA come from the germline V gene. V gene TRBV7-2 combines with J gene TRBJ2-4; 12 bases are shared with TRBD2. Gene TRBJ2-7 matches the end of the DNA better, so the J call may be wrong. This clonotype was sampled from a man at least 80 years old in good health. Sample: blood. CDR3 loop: CASSLRTSGNEQYF. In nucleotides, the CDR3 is TGTGCCAGCAGCTTAAGGACTAGCGGGAACGAGCAGTACTTC.